The 24 T cell receptor beta chains below were found in one sample sequenced in a study of response to subunit inactivated influenza vaccine. MiXCR, applied by TCRdb to the RT-PCR reads, yields one record per CDR3 protein. The sample holds around 650,000 distinct CDR3 sequences, approximately 14% seen once. Sequencing was performed on PBMCs from blood, taken 12 days after vaccination. The receptors come from a man over 45 who received an inactivated influenza vaccine.

The chain is built from TRBV7-9 and TRBJ2-5; tentatively, D is TRBD1 (6 bases). The CDR3 has 14 amino acids. V was shortened by 3 bases and J by 3 bases, with 11 bases between the two germline ends. Germline V CDR1 and CDR2: SEHNR, FQNEAQ (reference sequence). DNA of the CDR3: TGTGCCAGCAGCTTCGGCAGGGGAAAAGAGACCCAGTACTTC. Translated: CASSFGRGKETQYF.

This clonotype has ten or more counts. The chain carries TRBV12-3 or TRBV12-4 and TRBJ2-7; 11 positions match TRBD2. CDR3 length: 16 residues. Unmatched junction bases numbered 9, after V lost 6 bases and J lost 2 bases. The CDR3 DNA is TGTGCCAGCAGGCCCGGTGATAGCGGGAGGGCCTACGAGCAGTACTTC. This codes for CASRPGDSGRAYEQYF.

In this sample, this clonotype turned up a few times. The rearrangement links TRBV20-1 to TRBJ2-5; maybe TRBD2 (6 bases). CDR3 length: 17 residues. The germline V gene encodes CDR1 DFQATT and CDR2 SNEGSKA (reference sequence). The ends were cut back, 5 bases at V and 2 bases at J, with 24 bases in the middle. As DNA, the CDR3 is TGCAGTGCTCCCGATTCCCGAAGCCGACTAGTTCAAGAGACCCAGTACTTC. It translates to CSAPDSRSRLVQETQYF.

V is TRBV3-1 and J is TRBJ2-5; possible D gene TRBD2, 5 bases. The germline V gene encodes CDR1 LGHDT and CDR2 YNNKEL (reference sequence). The CDR3 is made up of 14 amino acids. V was trimmed by 0 bases and J by 6 bases, leaving 11 bases between them. The CDR3 sequence: CASSQDPAVKTQYF. The DNA for the CDR3 is TGTGCCAGCAGCCAAGATCCAGCGGTGAAGACCCAGTACTTC.

The genes are TRBV20-1 and TRBJ1-4; 11 bases fit TRBD1. Germline CDR1 reads DFQATT; CDR2 reads SNEGSKA (reference sequence). The junction had 7 bases not matched to a gene; V was cut back by 3 bases and J by 7 bases. The length of the CDR3 is 15 residues. The CDR3 bases are TGCAGTGCTAGGAGGGACAGGGGGGGACGTGAAAAACTGTTTTTT. Its protein is CSARRDRGGREKLFF.

The V gene is TRBV20-1, the J gene TRBJ2-1, with D tentatively TRBD1 or TRBD2 (5 bases each). The CDR3 consists of 12 residues. V lost 3 bases, J lost 9 bases, and 12 bases lay in between. Germline loops: CDR1 DFQATT, CDR2 SNEGSKA (reference sequence). The CDR3 bases are TGCAGTGCTAGGGTGGGGGAAGCTGAGCAGTTCTTC. This translates into CSARVGEAEQFF.

This clonotype has only a few counts. This chain uses TRBV5-1 with TRBJ1-6; no definite D call. The CDR3 runs 14 residues. CDR1 is SGHRS, CDR2 YFSETQ, per germline. Trimming took 1 base from V and 7 from J, leaving 9 bases between them. The CDR3 DNA follows: TGCGCCAGCAGCTTGCGCCAACAGAATTCACCCCTCCACTTT. This codes for CASSLRQQNSPLHF.

The chain recombines TRBV5-1 with TRBJ2-3; tentatively, D is TRBD1 (5 bases). This CDR3 spans 15 amino acids. CDR1 is SGHRS, CDR2 YFSETQ, per germline. The ends were cut back, 1 base at V and 0 bases at J, with 9 bases in the middle. CDR3 DNA sequence: TGCGCCAGCAGCTTGCCGGCAGGGAGCACAGATACGCAGTATTTT. This sequence encodes CASSLPAGSTDTQYF.

This clonotype was seen many times. This sequence joins TRBV12-3 or TRBV12-4 and TRBJ1-1; D is uncertain. CDR3 length: 14 amino acids. V lost 3 bases, J lost 0 bases, and 8 bases lay in between. CDR3 DNA: TGTGCCAGCAGTTTCGACACTATGAACACTGAAGCTTTCTTT. This encodes CASSFDTMNTEAFF.

This clonotype was counted a few times. The chain is built from TRBV7-9 and TRBJ2-3; D is perhaps TRBD1 or TRBD2 (5 bases each). The CDR3 is 15 amino acids. From germline, CDR1 is SEHNR and CDR2 FQNEAQ (reference sequence). Trimming took off 8 bases at V and 4 bases at J, with 19 bases between the two ends. The CDR3 DNA sequence: TGTGCCAGCGCTCGGGACCAGGTGGGCCCAGATACGCAGTATTTT. This translates into CASARDQVGPDTQYF.

The V call is TRBV4-2, the J call TRBJ2-2; TRBD1 aligns across 9 bases. Germline-derived CDR1 and CDR2 are LGHNA and YNFKEQ. V lost 1 base, J lost 7 bases, and 7 bases stayed unmatched. The CDR3 length is 16 residues. CDR3 residues: CASSQANRGQGGELFF. As DNA, the CDR3 is TGTGCCAGCAGCCAAGCGAACAGGGGGCAAGGCGGGGAGCTGTTTTTT.

This clonotype was recorded a few times. J is TRBJ1-1 and V is TRBV19; D gene uncertain. Germline-derived CDR1 and CDR2 are LNHDA and SQIVND (reference sequence). The CDR3 totals 13 residues. V was pared by 6 bases and J by 5 bases, with 13 bases between. CDR3 protein: CASSRRPATEAFF. The DNA of the CDR3 is TGTGCCAGTAGCCGTCGCCCGGCAACTGAAGCTTTCTTT.

Details on this clonotype: This may be a read error: a much more frequent sequence differs by one nucleotide. The chain employs TRBV29-1 and TRBJ2-6; TRBD1 might be the D (5 bases). Germline-derived CDR1 and CDR2 are SQVTM and ANQGSEA. The CDR3 is 13 residues long. CDR3 in DNA: TGCAGCGTTGCCGGCTCTGGGGCCAACGGCCTGACTTTC. Translating it yields CSVAGSGANGLTF.

This rearrangement joins TRBV20-1 to TRBJ2-3; TRBD1 aligns across 9 bases. The CDR3 is made up of 15 amino acids. Per the germline V gene, CDR1 is DFQATT and CDR2 is SNEGSKA (reference sequence). The V and J ends lost 2 bases and 4 bases, in that order; junction bases with no gene match: 7. The chain's CDR3 is CSARRTQGAADTQYF. CDR3 nucleotides: TGCAGTGCTAGACGAACACAGGGGGCCGCAGATACGCAGTATTTT.

The chain links TRBV19 to TRBJ2-7; TRBD2 is a possible D gene (6 bases). Trimming took 8 bases from V and 6 from J, leaving 32 bases between them. CDR1 and CDR2 from the germline V gene are LNHDA and SQIVND (reference sequence). The CDR3 is 18 amino acids. The CDR3, as DNA: TGTGCCAGTTCCAGAGGTGAGGGAGGCGCAAGGATGGGGCGCGAGCAGTACTTC. It encodes CASSRGEGGARMGREQYF.

The chain joins TRBV10-3 to TRBJ2-5, with 7 nucleotides matching TRBD2. This CDR3 comprises 11 residues. Germline CDR1 ENHRY, CDR2 SYGVKD. V trimming: 4 bases; J trimming: 7 bases; junction bases outside the gene matches: 0. The CDR3 loop reads CAISGEGTQYF. The DNA for the CDR3 is TGTGCCATCAGTGGGGAGGGGACCCAGTACTTC.

This clonotype was seen ten or more times. V and J are TRBV5-1 and TRBJ2-2, with D perhaps matching TRBD1 (5 bases). CDR1 is SGHRS, CDR2 YFSETQ, per germline. CDR3 length: 13 residues. V was cut by 1 base and J by 5 bases, with 6 bases left in between. The CDR3 spells CASSLPGTGELFF. The DNA for the CDR3 is TGCGCCAGCAGCTTGCCAGGGACCGGGGAGCTGTTTTTT.

Only a few counts were recorded for this clonotype. The chain couples TRBV4-1 to TRBJ2-3; D gene unclear. This CDR3 is 16 amino acids long. In germline, CDR1 is MGHRA, CDR2 YSYEKL. V lost 1 base and J 0 bases, leaving 11 bases between the germline ends. CDR3 in DNA: TGCGCCAGCAGCCAAGGAGAATGGGGTAGCACAGATACGCAGTATTTT. Translation gives CASSQGEWGSTDTQYF.

The J gene is TRBJ1-6, the V gene TRBV5-1; D is undetermined. Trimming left V 4 bases short and J 12 bases short, with 17 bases between. Germline V CDR1 and CDR2: SGHRS, YFSETQ. This CDR3 comprises 14 residues. DNA of the CDR3: TGCGCCAGCAGCCCCGGGCCACCCGAGGGACCCCTCCACTTT. Its protein is CASSPGPPEGPLHF.

This chain connects TRBV5-1 to TRBJ2-1, with D possibly called TRBD1 or TRBD2 (5 bases each). CDR3 length equals 15 residues. The ends were cut back, 4 bases at V and 0 bases at J, with 11 bases in the middle. Per germline, CDR1 SGHRS and CDR2 YFSETQ. The CDR3 region has the DNA TGCGCCAGCAGCCCGGGACGCCGCTCCTACAATGAGCAGTTCTTC. Translated, it gives CASSPGRRSYNEQFF.

J is TRBJ2-7 and V is TRBV15; 7 nucleotides align to TRBD1. Germline CDR1 reads LNHNV; CDR2 reads YYDKDF (reference sequence). The CDR3 runs to 16 residues. Trimming removed 3 bases from V and 3 bases from J; junction bases left unmatched: 11. The CDR3 sequence: CATSSPDRAPGYEQYF. The CDR3, as DNA: TGTGCCACCAGCAGTCCCGACAGGGCCCCAGGCTACGAGCAGTACTTC.

The table lists this clonotype with many counts. This chain uses TRBV28 with TRBJ2-7; D gene ambiguous. Germline assignment: CDR1 MDHEN and CDR2 SYDVKM. The germline V and J ends were trimmed by 1 base and 3 bases, with 16 bases remaining between them. The CDR3 is 16 residues long. The CDR3 DNA is TGTGCCAGCAGTTTATTACCTCCACCGGAGATCTACGAGCAGTACTTC. Residues: CASSLLPPPEIYEQYF.

This clonotype was detected a few times. This chain connects TRBV29-1 to TRBJ2-1, with D hard to call. V shed 7 bases and J shed 7 bases, with 17 bases lying between them. This CDR3 contains 13 residues. The V gene's germline CDR1 is SQVTM and CDR2 ANQGSEA. This CDR3 is CSAEHSASNEQFF. The CDR3 DNA is TGCAGCGCCGAGCACAGCGCCTCGAATGAGCAGTTCTTC.

V and J are TRBV6-1 and TRBJ1-6; D not certain. The CDR3 covers 13 residues. Trimming took off 3 bases at V and 5 bases at J, with 5 bases between the two ends. Germline loops: CDR1 MNHNS, CDR2 SASEGT. CDR3 in DNA: TGTGCCAGCAGTGACGGTCATAATTCACCCCTCCACTTT. This encodes CASSDGHNSPLHF.